A single T cell receptor beta chain is shown here with its context. The CDR3 length is 13 residues. Germline-derived CDR1 and CDR2 are SNHLY and FYNNEI. V lost 10 bases to trimming and J lost 5 bases, with 14 bases between them. The source of the sample is a study of blood T cell repertoires in COVID-19. The authors' processing: Amplification of reference gene primers provided the estimated nucleated cell counts. The repertoire was sequenced with immunoSEQ multiplex PCR; TCRdb's copy has only in-frame clones and lacks some. That table is the source of V, J and clone size, and D and trimming were worked out from the DNA. The sample contains over 150,000 clones, approximately 89% of which appear only once.

Material: PBMCs or T cells enriched from blood (not recorded which). The clonotype was recovered from a man aged 40-55 years who had recovered from COVID-19. The rearrangement joins TRBV2 to TRBJ1-4; a possible D gene is TRBD1 (5 bases). Here the CDR3 reads CANRFGANEKLFF. For the CDR3, the DNA is TGTGCCAACAGATTTGGGGCCAATGAAAAACTGTTTTTT.